This T cell receptor (beta chain) was sequenced during a study of control samples from healthy donors and cancer patients. Clones were read by immunoSEQ multiplex PCR, and TCRdb kept only the in-frame ones, dropping some. The sample lists 130,000 or so clones; roughly 89% were seen once. V was clipped by 4 bases and J by 0 bases, with 8 bases between them. CDR3 size: 15 residues. The V gene's germline CDR1 is SGHNT and CDR2 YYREEE (reference sequence). The V call is TRBV5-4, the J call TRBJ1-6; D gene unclear. Sequencing input: blood. The sequence was obtained from a young man in good health. For the CDR3, the DNA is TGTGCCAGCAGCCTCGATAGCTCCTATAATTCACCCCTCCACTTT. Its protein product is CASSLDSSYNSPLHF.